A selection of T cell receptor beta chains follows, all from one sample in a study of shared clonotypes between healthy human individuals. Some clones are missing from TCRdb's copy, which holds only in-frame ones; the method was immunoSEQ multiplex PCR. The sample consists of roughly 300,000 clones, less than 85% of them appearing once. The sequencing sample was made of memory CD4+ T cells sorted from blood. These receptor sequences come from a young man in good health. Each CDR3 is given with its conserved first and last residue. The order of the fields is clone size, V gene, D gene, J gene, CDR3 DNA, CDR3 protein. D genes are given only for firm matches. Clone sizes are given selectively: once, few, many, or a class where the clone is expanded.

NA,TRBV28,NA,TRBJ2-7,TGTGCCAGCAGTCCAAGGGCCGGACTTTATTCCTACGAGCAGTACTTC,CASSPRAGLYSYEQYF
NA,TRBV18,NA,TRBJ2-7,TGTGCCAGCTCACCAGCCCACGAGCAGTACTTC,CASSPAHEQYF
NA,TRBV7-8,NA,TRBJ2-2,TGTGCCAGCAGCGTGCTAGCCGCCGCCGACACCGGGGAGCTGTTTTTT,CASSVLAAADTGELFF
NA,TRBV29-1,TRBD1,TRBJ2-4,TGCAGCGTATGGGACAGGGGGCGCGTTGGAAACATTCAGTACTTC,CSVWDRGRVGNIQYF
NA,TRBV19,NA,TRBJ1-2,TGTGCCAGTAGTATCCGAGGGCCGAACTTTTATGGCTACACCTTC,CASSIRGPNFYGYTF
NA,TRBV7-2,TRBD2,TRBJ2-7,TGTGCCAGCAGCTCGGGACTAGCGGGAGTCGAGCAGTACTTC,CASSSGLAGVEQYF
NA,TRBV2,NA,TRBJ2-7,TGTGCCAGCAGTACACAGGGTTACGGGTTCGAGCAGTACTTC,CASSTQGYGFEQYF
NA,TRBV10-3,TRBD2,TRBJ2-1,TGTGCCATCAGTGAGTCGACTCGCGGGAGGTCCTACAATGAGCAGTTCTTC,CAISESTRGRSYNEQFF
NA,TRBV7-9,NA,TRBJ2-3,TGTGCCAGCAGCTTACTAGGGGGCACAGATACGCAGTATTTT,CASSLLGGTDTQYF
NA,TRBV29-1,NA,TRBJ2-7,TGCAGCGTATCCCCGGGGGTTCGCGAGCAGTACTTC,CSVSPGVREQYF
NA,TRBV7-3,NA,TRBJ2-7,TGTGCCAGCAGCTTACAGGGAAACGCCTACGAGCAGTACTTC,CASSLQGNAYEQYF
NA,TRBV4-1,NA,TRBJ2-3,TGCGCCAGCAGCCAAGATTGGGGGTCGACAACCACAGATACGCAGTATTTT,CASSQDWGSTTTDTQYF
NA,TRBV15,NA,TRBJ1-3,TGTGCCACCAGCAGAGCAACACCCGGCTCTGGAAACACCATATATTTT,CATSRATPGSGNTIYF
NA,TRBV11-2,NA,TRBJ2-1,TGTGCCAGCCGCACCGTTGTCGGGGACCGACGGACCTACAATGAGCAGTTCTTC,CASRTVVGDRRTYNEQFF
once,TRBV2,NA,TRBJ2-7,TGTGCCAGCAAGCGAACGGAGACCTCCTACGAGCAGTACTTC,CASKRTETSYEQYF
NA,TRBV4-1,NA,TRBJ1-1,TGCGCCAGCAGCCAGGGATCATCGGGACGGGTACAGGAAGCTTTCTTT,CASSQGSSGRVQEAFF
few,TRBV18,NA,TRBJ2-5,TGTGCCAGCTCACACCCTAGACAGTACCAAGAGACCCAGTACTTC,CASSHPRQYQETQYF
NA,TRBV5-1,NA,TRBJ2-1,TGCGCCAGCAGCCCCGGGAGTGTGGTCAGTGAGCAGTTCTTC,CASSPGSVVSEQFF
NA,TRBV19,NA,TRBJ1-1,TGTGCCAGTAGTACAGGGACCCACACTGAAGCTTTCTTT,CASSTGTHTEAFF
NA,TRBV27,NA,TRBJ2-5,TGTGCCAGCAGTTACAGGGTTGACCAAGAGACCCAGTACTTC,CASSYRVDQETQYF
many,TRBV28,NA,TRBJ2-5,TGTGCCAGCAGCCACCAACAAACCCAAGAGACCCAGTACTTC,CASSHQQTQETQYF
NA,TRBV5-1,TRBD2,TRBJ2-3,TGCGCCAGCAGAAAACTAGCGGGAGGCAATACTGCTAGCACAGATACGCAGTATTTT,CASRKLAGGNTASTDTQYF
NA,TRBV5-1,TRBD1,TRBJ1-1,TGCGCCAGCACCCAAACGACAGGGGTGATGAACACTGAAGCTTTCTTT,CASTQTTGVMNTEAFF
few,TRBV30,TRBD1,TRBJ1-2,TGTGCCTGGAGTGTTAAGGGGGCGAGGGGCTACACCTTC,CAWSVKGARGYTF
NA,TRBV12-5,NA,TRBJ1-1,TGTGCTAGTGGTACGGGAGGCCAGAACACTGAAGCTTTCTTT,CASGTGGQNTEAFF
once,TRBV7-9,NA,TRBJ2-7,TGTGCCAGCAGCTTATCGGCCTTGGTCTACGAGCAGTACTTC,CASSLSALVYEQYF
few,TRBV14,TRBD1,TRBJ2-1,TGTGCCAGCAGCGCGGACAGGGGGCGCTTTGGCAATGAGCAGTTCTTC,CASSADRGRFGNEQFF
few,TRBV7-8,TRBD1,TRBJ2-1,TGTGCCAGCAGCTTAATCCCAGGGGGCTCGATCTTC,CASSLIPGGSIF
NA,TRBV11-2,TRBD2,TRBJ2-1,TGTGCCAGCAGCCCTCAGCGGCCTAGAGCGGGAGGAGGATACAATGAGCAGTTCTTC,CASSPQRPRAGGGYNEQFF
NA,TRBV7-2,TRBD1,TRBJ2-2,TGTGCCAGCAGCTTACAGGGGGCGCAAAACACCGGGGAGCTGTTTTTT,CASSLQGAQNTGELFF
NA,TRBV18,NA,TRBJ1-5,TGTGCCAGCTCACCTGGACAGAGGGGGAGCAATCAGCCCCAGCATTTT,CASSPGQRGSNQPQHF
NA,TRBV10-3,TRBD1,TRBJ2-1,TGTGCCATCAGTGACCCTTGGGCGGGGGACAGGGGGGACAATGAGCAGTTCTTC,CAISDPWAGDRGDNEQFF
NA,TRBV7-9,TRBD2,TRBJ2-7,TGTGCCAGCAGCTCTGACGGACTAGCCAGCGAGCAGTACTTC,CASSSDGLASEQYF
NA,TRBV9,TRBD2,TRBJ2-1,TGTGCCAGCAGCGTAGGGCGGACTAGCGGGTACAATGAGCAGTTCTTC,CASSVGRTSGYNEQFF
NA,TRBV11-2,NA,TRBJ1-2,TGTGCCAGCAGCTTAGTGGTAGGGACGCTGGGCTACACCTTC,CASSLVVGTLGYTF
NA,TRBV28,TRBD2,TRBJ2-1,TGTGCCAGCAGTTTGGGTTTCGGGAGGGCCGGGCATGAGCAGTTCTTC,CASSLGFGRAGHEQFF
NA,TRBV2,TRBD1,TRBJ1-3,TGTGCCAGCACTCCAGACAGGGGAAGAAACACCATATATTTT,CASTPDRGRNTIYF
NA,TRBV28,NA,TRBJ1-4,TGTGCCAGCCGAGGTGGAGGGAGTGAAAAACTGTTTTTT,CASRGGGSEKLFF
NA,TRBV2,TRBD1,TRBJ1-1,TGTGCCAGCAGTTATGGACAGGGGGGCACTGAAGCTTTCTTT,CASSYGQGGTEAFF
NA,TRBV5-1,NA,TRBJ2-3,TGCGCCAGCAGCTTGGGGGGAGACGATACGCAGTATTTT,CASSLGGDDTQYF
NA,TRBV6-1,NA,TRBJ1-5,TGTGCCAGCAGTGACAATCGCGAAAGGAGTACCCAGCCCCAGCATTTT,CASSDNRERSTQPQHF
NA,TRBV15,NA,TRBJ2-7,TGTGCCACCAGCAGAGATTCGAGGGATGGCGCGGGGGCTTCCTACGAGCAGTACTTC,CATSRDSRDGAGASYEQYF
NA,TRBV11-2,TRBD1,TRBJ1-2,TGTGCCAGCAGCCCGGGGCAGGGGGCAAACTATGGCTACACCTTC,CASSPGQGANYGYTF
NA,TRBV5-1,TRBD1,TRBJ2-5,TGCGCCAGCAGCCCTATGACAGGGGGCCAAGAGACCCAGTACTTC,CASSPMTGGQETQYF
once,TRBV12-5,TRBD2,TRBJ2-1,TGTGCTAGTGGTTTAAGGCTCCCAAGGGGACTAGCCTACAATGAGCAGTTCTTC,CASGLRLPRGLAYNEQFF
NA,TRBV2,NA,TRBJ1-2,TGTGCCAGCAGTGGAAGGGCAAGGAGGGGCTACACCTTC,CASSGRARRGYTF
NA,TRBV18,NA,TRBJ2-3,TGTGCCAGCTCACGGGACCTGGGGAGCACAGATACGCAGTATTTT,CASSRDLGSTDTQYF
NA,TRBV18,TRBD1,TRBJ1-1,TGTGCCAGCTCACAGAGTGGAGGGGGCAACACTGAAGCTTTCTTT,CASSQSGGGNTEAFF
NA,TRBV19,NA,TRBJ2-7,TGTGCCAGTAGTATAGCCGGGACTGCCGACTACGAGCAGTACTTC,CASSIAGTADYEQYF